This T cell receptor (beta chain) appears in the sequencing data of a study of T cell responses to AZD1222 COVID-19 vaccine. General study points: No repertoire was sampled before or during the peak T cell response, only after it. Vaccine-associated CD4 TCRs ranged over spike, dominating at 160-218 and 743-854.

Assay used: immunoSEQ multiplex PCR; TCRdb lists only in-frame clones, some missing. The sample holds over 150,000 clones; around 93% are singletons and the top ten take around 0.96%. As for this clone: Its target is unknown.

The material was peripheral blood, obtained 28 days after the second dose of the MenACWY control vaccine. The receptor's source is an adult who received the MenACWY meningococcal vaccine as a control.

CDR3 sequence reads: CASTSLRGNEKLFF. CDR3 DNA sequence: TGTGCCAGTACTTCCCTAAGGGGGAATGAAAAACTGTTTTTT. The chain combines TRBV19 with TRBJ1-4, with TRBD1 as a possible D gene (6 bases). The CDR3 has 14 residues. V lost 7 bases and J lost 5, with 14 bases in between. Germline V gene data show CDR1 as LNHDA and CDR2 as SQIVND (reference sequence).